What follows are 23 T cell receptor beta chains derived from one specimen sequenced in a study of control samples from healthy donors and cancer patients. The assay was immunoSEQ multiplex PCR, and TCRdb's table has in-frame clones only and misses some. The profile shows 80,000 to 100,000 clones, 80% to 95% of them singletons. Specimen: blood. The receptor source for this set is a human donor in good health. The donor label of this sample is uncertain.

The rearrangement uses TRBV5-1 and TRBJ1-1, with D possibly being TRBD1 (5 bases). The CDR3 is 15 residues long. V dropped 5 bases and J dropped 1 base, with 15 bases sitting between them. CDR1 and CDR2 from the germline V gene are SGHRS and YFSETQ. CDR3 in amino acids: CASRPTRGRNTEAFF. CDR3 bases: TGCGCCAGCAGGCCCACGCGGGGGAGGAACACTGAAGCTTTCTTT.

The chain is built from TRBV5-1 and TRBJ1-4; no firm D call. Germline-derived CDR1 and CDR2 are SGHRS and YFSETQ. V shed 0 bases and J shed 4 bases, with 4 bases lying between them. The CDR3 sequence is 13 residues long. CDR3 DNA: TGCGCCAGCAGCTTGGTCAGTAATGAAAAACTGTTTTTT. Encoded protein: CASSLVSNEKLFF. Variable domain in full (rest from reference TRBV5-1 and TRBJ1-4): KAGVTQTPRYLIKTRGQQVTLSCSPISGHRSVSWYQQTPGQGLQFLFEYFSETQRNKGNFPGRFSGRQFSNSRSEMNVSTLELGDSALYLCASSLVSNEKLFFGSGTQLSVL.

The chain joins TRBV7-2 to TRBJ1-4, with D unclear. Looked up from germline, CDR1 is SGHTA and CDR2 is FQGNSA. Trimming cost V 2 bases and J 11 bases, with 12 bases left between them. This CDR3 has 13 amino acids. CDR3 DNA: TGTGCCAGCAGCTTATCAGGTTTTAGTAAACTGTTTTTT. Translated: CASSLSGFSKLFF.

The CDR3 sequence: CASSLGGGGAYNEQFF. The CDR3, as DNA: TGTGCCAGCAGCCTCGGAGGCGGGGGGGCCTACAATGAGCAGTTCTTC. This chain connects TRBV7-9 to TRBJ2-1, with TRBD2 matching over 9 bases. V lost 5 bases, J lost 2 bases, and 7 bases stayed unmatched. There are 16 residues in the CDR3. CDR1 and CDR2 (germline): SEHNR, FQNEAQ (reference sequence).

CDR3: CASSLTGELFF. The CDR3 DNA reads TGTGCCAGCAGCCTCACCGGGGAGCTGTTTTTT. The gene calls are TRBV6-5 and TRBJ2-2; no clear D. V was trimmed by 6 bases and J by 4 bases, leaving 3 bases between them. Per the germline V gene, CDR1 is MNHEY and CDR2 is SVGAGI. The CDR3 has 11 residues.

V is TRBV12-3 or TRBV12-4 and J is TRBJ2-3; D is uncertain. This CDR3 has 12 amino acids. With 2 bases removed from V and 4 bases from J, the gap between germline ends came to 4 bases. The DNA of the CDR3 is TGTGCCAGCAGTTTAAGGTCAGATACGCAGTATTTT. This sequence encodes CASSLRSDTQYF.

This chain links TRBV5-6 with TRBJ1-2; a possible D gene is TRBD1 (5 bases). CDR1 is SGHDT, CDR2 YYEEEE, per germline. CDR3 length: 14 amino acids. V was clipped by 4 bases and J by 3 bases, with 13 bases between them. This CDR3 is CASSPRDRDYGYTF. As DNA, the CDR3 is TGTGCCAGCAGCCCGAGGGACCGCGACTATGGCTACACCTTC.

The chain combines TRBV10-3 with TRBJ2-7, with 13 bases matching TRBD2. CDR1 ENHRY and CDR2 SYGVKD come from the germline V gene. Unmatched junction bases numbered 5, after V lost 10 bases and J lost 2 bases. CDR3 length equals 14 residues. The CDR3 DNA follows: TGTGCCAGCGGGACTAGCGGGATAACCTACGAGCAGTACGTC. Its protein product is CASGTSGITYEQYV.

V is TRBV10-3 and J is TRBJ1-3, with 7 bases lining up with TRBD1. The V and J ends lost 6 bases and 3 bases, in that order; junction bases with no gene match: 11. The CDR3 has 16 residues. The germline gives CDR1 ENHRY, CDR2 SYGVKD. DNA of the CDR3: TGTGCCATCAGAGACCAACAGGGGTTAGGTGGAAACACCATATATTTT. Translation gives CAIRDQQGLGGNTIYF.

The CDR3 DNA follows: TGTGCCAGCAGTGAATGGCAGGGGTTAAATCAGCCCCAGCATTTT. It encodes CASSEWQGLNQPQHF. The chain carries TRBV6-1 and TRBJ1-5, with D perhaps matching TRBD1 (6 bases). Germline V gene sequence: CDR1 MNHNS, CDR2 SASEGT. Trimming shortened V by 2 bases and J by 4 bases, and 12 bases separated the two germline ends. This CDR3 comprises 15 residues.

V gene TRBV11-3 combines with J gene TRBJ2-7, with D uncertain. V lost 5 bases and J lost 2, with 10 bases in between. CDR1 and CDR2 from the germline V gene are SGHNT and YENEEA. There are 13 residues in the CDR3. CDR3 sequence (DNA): TGTGCCAGCAGCCCACGGGCCCCCTACGAGCAGTACTTC. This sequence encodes CASSPRAPYEQYF. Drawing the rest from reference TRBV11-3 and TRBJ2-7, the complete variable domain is EAGVVQSPRYKIIEKKQPVAFWCNPISGHNTLYWYLQNLGQGPELLIRYENEEAVDDSQLPKDRFSAERLKGVDSTLKIQPAELGDSAVYLCASSPRAPYEQYFGPGTRLTVT.

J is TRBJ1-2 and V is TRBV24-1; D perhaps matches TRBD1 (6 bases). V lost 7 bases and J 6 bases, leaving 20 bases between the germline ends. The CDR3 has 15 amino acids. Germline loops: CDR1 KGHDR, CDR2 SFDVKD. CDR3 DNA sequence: TGTGCCACCAGGGGGGGCGAGGGGGTAGAAGATGGCTACACCTTC. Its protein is CATRGGEGVEDGYTF.

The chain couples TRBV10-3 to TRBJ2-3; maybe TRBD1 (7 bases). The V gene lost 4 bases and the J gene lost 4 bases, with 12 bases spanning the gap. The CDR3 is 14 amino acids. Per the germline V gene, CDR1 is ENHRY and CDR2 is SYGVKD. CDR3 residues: CAISAQGGADTQYF. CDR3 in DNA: TGTGCCATCAGTGCCCAGGGGGGAGCAGATACGCAGTATTTT.

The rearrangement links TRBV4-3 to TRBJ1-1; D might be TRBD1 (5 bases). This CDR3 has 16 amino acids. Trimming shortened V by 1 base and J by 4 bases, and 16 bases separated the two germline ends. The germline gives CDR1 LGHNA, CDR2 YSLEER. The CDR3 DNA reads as TGCGCCAGCAGCCAAGGGGGCAGGGAAGGAAGCACTGAAGCTTTCTTT. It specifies CASSQGGREGSTEAFF.

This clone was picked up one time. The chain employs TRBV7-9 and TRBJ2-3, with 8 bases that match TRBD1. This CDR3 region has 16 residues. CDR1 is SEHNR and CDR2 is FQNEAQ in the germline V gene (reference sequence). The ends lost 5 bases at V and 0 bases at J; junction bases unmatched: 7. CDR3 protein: CASSLRQGPSTDTQYF. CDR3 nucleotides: TGTGCCAGCAGCCTCCGACAGGGGCCTAGCACAGATACGCAGTATTTT.

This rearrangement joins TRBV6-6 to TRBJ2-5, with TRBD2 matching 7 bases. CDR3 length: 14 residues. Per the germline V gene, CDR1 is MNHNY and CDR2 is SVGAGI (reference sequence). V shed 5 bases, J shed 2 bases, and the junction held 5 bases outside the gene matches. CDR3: CASSPQGGQETQYF. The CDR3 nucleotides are TGTGCCAGCAGTCCTCAGGGAGGGCAAGAGACCCAGTACTTC.

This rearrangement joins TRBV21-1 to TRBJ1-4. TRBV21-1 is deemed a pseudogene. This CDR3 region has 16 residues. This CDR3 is CASSKDAYGSNEKLFF. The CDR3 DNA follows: TGTGCCAGCAGCAAAGACGCGTATGGGTCTAATGAAAAACTGTTTTTT.

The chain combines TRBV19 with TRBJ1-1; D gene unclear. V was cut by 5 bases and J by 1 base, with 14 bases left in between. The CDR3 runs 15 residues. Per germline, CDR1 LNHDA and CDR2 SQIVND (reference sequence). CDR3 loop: CASSPARLGNTEAFF. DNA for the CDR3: TGTGCCAGTAGTCCGGCTCGGCTAGGGAACACTGAAGCTTTCTTT.

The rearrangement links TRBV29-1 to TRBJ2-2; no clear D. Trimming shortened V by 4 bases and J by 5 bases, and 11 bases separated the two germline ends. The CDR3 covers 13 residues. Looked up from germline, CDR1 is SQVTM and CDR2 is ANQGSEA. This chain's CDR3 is CSVGVGRTGELFF. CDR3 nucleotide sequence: TGCAGCGTTGGGGTAGGGCGGACCGGGGAGCTGTTTTTT.

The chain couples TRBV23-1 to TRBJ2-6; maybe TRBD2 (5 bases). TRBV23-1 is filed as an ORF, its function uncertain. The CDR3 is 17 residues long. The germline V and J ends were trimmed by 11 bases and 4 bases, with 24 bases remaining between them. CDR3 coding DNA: TGCGCCGGTGCTTCCCGGGGATTTCTTAGGGGGGCCAACGTCCTGACTTTC. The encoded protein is CAGASRGFLRGANVLTF.

CDR3 nucleotides: TGTGCCAGCAGCCCAAGCGACAGGGCTTACTATGGCTACACCTTC. Translation: CASSPSDRAYYGYTF. The chain links TRBV3-1 (or the pseudogene TRBV3-2) to TRBJ1-2; 7 bases fit TRBD1. After removal of 4 bases from V and 3 bases from J, the junction contained 8 bases not matched to a gene. CDR3 size: 15 residues. CDR1 is LGHDT, CDR2 YNNKEL, per germline (reference sequence).

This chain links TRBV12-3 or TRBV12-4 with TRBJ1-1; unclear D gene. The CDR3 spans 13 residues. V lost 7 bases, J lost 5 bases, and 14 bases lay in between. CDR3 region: CASTQNRGTEAFF. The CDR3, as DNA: TGTGCCAGCACCCAGAACAGAGGAACTGAAGCTTTCTTT.

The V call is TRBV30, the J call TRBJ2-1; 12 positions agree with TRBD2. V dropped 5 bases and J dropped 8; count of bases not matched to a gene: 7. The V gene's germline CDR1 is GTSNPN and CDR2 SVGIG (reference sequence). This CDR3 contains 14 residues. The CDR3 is CAWETSGGPYEQFF. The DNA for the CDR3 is TGTGCCTGGGAAACTAGCGGGGGGCCCTATGAGCAGTTCTTC. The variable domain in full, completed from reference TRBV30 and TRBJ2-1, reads SQTIHQWPATLVQPVGSPLSLECTVEGTSNPNLYWYRQAAGRGLQLLFYSVGIGQISSEVPQNLSASRPQDRQFILSSKKLLLSDSGFYLCAWETSGGPYEQFFGPGTRLTVL.